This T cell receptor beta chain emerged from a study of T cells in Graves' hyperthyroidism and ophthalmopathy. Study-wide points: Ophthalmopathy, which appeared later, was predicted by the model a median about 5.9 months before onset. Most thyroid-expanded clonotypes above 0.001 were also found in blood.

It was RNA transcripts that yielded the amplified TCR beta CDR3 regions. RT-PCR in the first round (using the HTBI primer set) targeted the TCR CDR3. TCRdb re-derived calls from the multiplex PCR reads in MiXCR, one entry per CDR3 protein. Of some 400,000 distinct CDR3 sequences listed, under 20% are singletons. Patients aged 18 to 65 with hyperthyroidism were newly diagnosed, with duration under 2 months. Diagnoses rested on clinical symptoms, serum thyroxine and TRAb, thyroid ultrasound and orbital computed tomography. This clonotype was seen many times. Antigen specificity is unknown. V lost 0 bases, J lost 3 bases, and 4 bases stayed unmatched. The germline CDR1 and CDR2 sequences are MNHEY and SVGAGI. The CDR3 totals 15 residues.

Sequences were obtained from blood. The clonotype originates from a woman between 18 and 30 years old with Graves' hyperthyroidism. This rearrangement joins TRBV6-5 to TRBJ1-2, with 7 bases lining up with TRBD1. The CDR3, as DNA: TGTGCCAGCAGTTACTCGGGACAGACACACTATGGCTACACCTTC. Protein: CASSYSGQTHYGYTF.